This T cell receptor (beta chain) emerged from a study of cytomegalovirus exposure and HLA in healthy donors. PCR used 60 Vbeta primers and 13 Jbeta primers. Clones were sequenced by immunoSEQ multiplex PCR, and TCRdb holds only the in-frame ones, with some missing. The sample lists approximately 170,000 clones; 62% were seen once. Comment on this clone: The antigen is unknown.

Donors consisted of healthy bone marrow donors. Study results and limitations: Serostatus for CMV was the only available immune exposure information. Segments of the TCR beta V type were, in most cases, productive about 87% or about 30% of the time in an earlier analysis. A later examination showed that TCR association rates differed by HLA locus, with DRB1 most and HLA-C fewest.

Sequencing was performed on PBMCs. The sequence was obtained from a man aged 40-55 years in good health and CMV-seronegative.

In DNA, the CDR3 is TGCAGTGCTGAGGATAAAGAGACCCAGTACTTC. Its protein is CSAEDKETQYF. The gene calls are TRBV20-1 and TRBJ2-5; no firm D call. This CDR3 spans 11 amino acids. Germline V gene sequence: CDR1 DFQATT, CDR2 SNEGSKA (reference sequence). V gave up 5 bases and J gave up 3 bases, with 7 bases separating them.